This TCR beta chain was found in a study of blood T cell repertoires in COVID-19. Study-wide background: Resolution of symptoms, clearance, or two negative PCRs was present in recovered Cohort 3 donors. Samples taken during acute and convalescent COVID-19 were collected in the United States, Italy and Spain.

Cohorts were based on clinical histories the participants reported. This clone has just one count. The V and J ends lost 1 base and 6 bases, in that order; junction bases with no gene match: 9. The CDR3 runs 18 residues. Germline CDR1 MGHRA, CDR2 YSYEKL. In the study's own analysis: Amplifying reference gene primers gave estimates of nucleated cell counts. TCRdb's copy holds only in-frame clones and misses some; the assay was immunoSEQ multiplex PCR. That table furnishes V, J and clone size, whereas the DNA furnished D and trimming. This table has some 190,000 clones, around 83% appearing once. Sequencing was carried out using PBMCs or T cells enriched from blood (not recorded which). The chain is built from TRBV4-1 and TRBJ2-3, with 14 bases that match TRBD2. The clonotype originates from a woman in her thirties or forties in a cohort exposed to, infected with or recovered from COVID-19 (not recorded which). The CDR3 coding sequence is TGCGCCAGCAGCCAAGGGCAACTGGGACTAGCGGGGGCGGATACGCAGTATTTT. This gives the protein CASSQGQLGLAGADTQYF.